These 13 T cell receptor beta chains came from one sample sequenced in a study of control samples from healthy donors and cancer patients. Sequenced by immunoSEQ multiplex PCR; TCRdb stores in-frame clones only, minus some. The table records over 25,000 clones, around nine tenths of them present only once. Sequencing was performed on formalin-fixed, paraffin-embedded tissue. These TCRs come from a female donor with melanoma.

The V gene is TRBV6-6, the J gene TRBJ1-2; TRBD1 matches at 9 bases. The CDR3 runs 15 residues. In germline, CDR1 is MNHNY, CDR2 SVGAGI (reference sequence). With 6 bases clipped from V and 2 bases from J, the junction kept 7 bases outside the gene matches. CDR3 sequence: CASRRDREPNYGYTF. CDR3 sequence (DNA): TGTGCCAGCAGACGGGACAGGGAACCGAACTATGGCTACACCTTC.

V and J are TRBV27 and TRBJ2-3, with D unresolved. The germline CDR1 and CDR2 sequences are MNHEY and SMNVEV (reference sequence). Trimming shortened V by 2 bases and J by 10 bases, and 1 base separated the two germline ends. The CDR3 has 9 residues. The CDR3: CASSLAQYF. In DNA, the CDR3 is TGTGCCAGCAGTTTAGCGCAGTATTTT.

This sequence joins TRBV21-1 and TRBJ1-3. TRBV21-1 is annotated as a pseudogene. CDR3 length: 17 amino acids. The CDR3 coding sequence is TGTGCCAGCAGCAAAAGCGGCCGGCCGAACTCTGGAAACACCATATATTTT. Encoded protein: CASSKSGRPNSGNTIYF.

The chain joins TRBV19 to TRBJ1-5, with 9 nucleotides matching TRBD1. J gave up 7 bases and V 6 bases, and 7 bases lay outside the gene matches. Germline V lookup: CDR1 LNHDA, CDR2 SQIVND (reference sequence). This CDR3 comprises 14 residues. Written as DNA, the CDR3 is TGTGCCAGTAGCGGGACAGGGAGGGAGCAGCCCCAGCATTTT. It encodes CASSGTGREQPQHF.

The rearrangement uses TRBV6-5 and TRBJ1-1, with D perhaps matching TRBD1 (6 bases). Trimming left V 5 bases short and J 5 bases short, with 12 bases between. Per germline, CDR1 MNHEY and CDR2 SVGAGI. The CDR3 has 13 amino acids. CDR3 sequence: CASSQGYVTEAFF. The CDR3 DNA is TGTGCCAGCAGTCAGGGGTACGTGACTGAAGCTTTCTTT.

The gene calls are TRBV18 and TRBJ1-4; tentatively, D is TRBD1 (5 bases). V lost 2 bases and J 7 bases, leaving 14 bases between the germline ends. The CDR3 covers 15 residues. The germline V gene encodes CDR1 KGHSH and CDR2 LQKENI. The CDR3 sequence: CASSPGGHGGEKLFF. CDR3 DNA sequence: TGTGCCAGCTCACCAGGCGGTCACGGGGGTGAAAAACTGTTTTTT.

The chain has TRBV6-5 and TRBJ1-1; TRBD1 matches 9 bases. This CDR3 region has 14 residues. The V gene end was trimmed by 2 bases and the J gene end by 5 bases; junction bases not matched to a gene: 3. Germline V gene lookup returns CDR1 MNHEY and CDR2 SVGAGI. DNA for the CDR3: TGTGCCAGCAGTTACCGACAGGGGGAAACTGAAGCTTTCTTT. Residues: CASSYRQGETEAFF.

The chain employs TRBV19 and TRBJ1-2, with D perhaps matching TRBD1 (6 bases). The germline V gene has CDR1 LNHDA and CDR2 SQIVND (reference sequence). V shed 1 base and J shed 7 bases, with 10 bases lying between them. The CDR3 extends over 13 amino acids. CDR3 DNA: TGTGCCAGTAGTATAGTCGGACAGTTTGGCTACACCTTC. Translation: CASSIVGQFGYTF.

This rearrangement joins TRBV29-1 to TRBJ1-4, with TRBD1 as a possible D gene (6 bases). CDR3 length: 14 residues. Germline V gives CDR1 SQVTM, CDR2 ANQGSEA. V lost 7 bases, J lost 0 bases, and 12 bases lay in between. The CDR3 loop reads CSASWTATNEKLFF. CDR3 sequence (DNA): TGCAGCGCCAGCTGGACAGCAACTAATGAAAAACTGTTTTTT.

The CDR3 is CASSRYSGTSVYNEQFF. The CDR3 coding sequence is TGTGCCAGCAGTCGATACTCCGGGACTAGCGTTTACAATGAGCAGTTCTTC. The J gene is TRBJ2-1, the V gene TRBV6-6, with TRBD2 matching 10 bases. V dropped 5 bases and J dropped 4; count of bases not matched to a gene: 11. The CDR3 consists of 17 residues. CDR1 is MNHNY, CDR2 SVGAGI, per germline (reference sequence).

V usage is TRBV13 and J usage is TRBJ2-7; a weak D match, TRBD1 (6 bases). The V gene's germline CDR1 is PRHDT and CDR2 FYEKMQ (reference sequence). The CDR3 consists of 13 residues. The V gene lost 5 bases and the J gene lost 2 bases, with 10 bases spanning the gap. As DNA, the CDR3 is TGTGCCAGCAGCCACAGGGAGACCTACGAGCAGTACTTC. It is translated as CASSHRETYEQYF.

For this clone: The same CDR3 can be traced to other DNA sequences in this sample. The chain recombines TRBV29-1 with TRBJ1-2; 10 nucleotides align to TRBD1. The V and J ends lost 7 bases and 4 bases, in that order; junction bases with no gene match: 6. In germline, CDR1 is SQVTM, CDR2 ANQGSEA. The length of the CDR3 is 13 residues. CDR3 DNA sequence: TGCAGCGATGAGGGACAGGGGCCCTATGGCTACACCTTC. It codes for CSDEGQGPYGYTF.

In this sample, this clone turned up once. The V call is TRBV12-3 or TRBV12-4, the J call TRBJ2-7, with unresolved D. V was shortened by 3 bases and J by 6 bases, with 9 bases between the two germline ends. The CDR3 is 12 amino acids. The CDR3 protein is CASSFESREQYF. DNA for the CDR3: TGTGCCAGCAGTTTCGAATCGCGCGAGCAGTACTTC.